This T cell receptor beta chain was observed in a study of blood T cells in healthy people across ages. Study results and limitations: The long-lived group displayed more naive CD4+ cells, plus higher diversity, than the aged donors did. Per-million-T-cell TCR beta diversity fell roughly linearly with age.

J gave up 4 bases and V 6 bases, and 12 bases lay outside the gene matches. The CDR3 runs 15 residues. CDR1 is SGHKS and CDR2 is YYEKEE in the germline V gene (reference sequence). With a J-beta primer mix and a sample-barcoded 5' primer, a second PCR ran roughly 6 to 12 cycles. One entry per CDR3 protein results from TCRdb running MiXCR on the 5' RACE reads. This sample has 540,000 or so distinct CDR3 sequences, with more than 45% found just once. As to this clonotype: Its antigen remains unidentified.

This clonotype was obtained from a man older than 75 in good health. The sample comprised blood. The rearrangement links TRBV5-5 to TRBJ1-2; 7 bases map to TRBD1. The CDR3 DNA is TGTGCCAGCATCCCCACCCCGGGACAGCTCTATGGCTACACCTTC. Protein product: CASIPTPGQLYGYTF.